Shown below are 27 T cell receptor beta chains from a single sample sequenced in a study of cytomegalovirus exposure and HLA in healthy donors. Generated by immunoSEQ multiplex PCR, the TCRdb table keeps only in-frame clones and is missing some. The table lists 250,000 to 350,000 clones, roughly 88% of them singletons. The sequenced sample was PBMCs. These TCRs come from a young man in good health and CMV-seronegative.

This rearrangement joins TRBV10-2 to TRBJ2-3; D unclear. The CDR3 loop spans 15 amino acids. Per germline, CDR1 WSHSY and CDR2 SAAADI. Trimming stripped 3 bases from V and 0 bases from J, with 10 bases between. CDR3 DNA sequence: TGCGCCAGCAGTGAAACGGTTACTAGCACAGATACGCAGTATTTT. Translating it yields CASSETVTSTDTQYF.

The chain recombines TRBV6-5 with TRBJ1-2; no definite D call. In germline, CDR1 is MNHEY, CDR2 SVGAGI. The CDR3 spans 14 residues. V was pared by 5 bases and J by 4 bases, with 14 bases between. CDR3: CASSRSVSGYGYTF. The CDR3 DNA reads as TGTGCCAGCAGTCGCTCCGTGAGCGGCTATGGCTACACCTTC.

In nucleotides, the CDR3 is TGCGCCAGCAGCCCCCGACAGGGATCCCCCCCTCTGGCAAACATTCAGTACTTC. Translating gives CASSPRQGSPPLANIQYF. This chain links TRBV5-1 with TRBJ2-4; 7 nucleotides line up with TRBD1. Germline assignment: CDR1 SGHRS and CDR2 YFSETQ. The V gene end was trimmed by 4 bases and the J gene end by 6 bases; junction bases not matched to a gene: 19. The CDR3 is 18 residues long.

In this sample, this clone turned up once. The chain employs TRBV6-1 and TRBJ1-5, with 8 bases that match TRBD1. V shed 0 bases, J shed 5 bases, and the junction held 3 bases outside the gene matches. From germline, CDR1 is MNHNS and CDR2 SASEGT. The CDR3 consists of 15 residues. The CDR3 DNA reads as TGTGCCAGCAGTGAAGCGGACAGGGATTATCAGCCCCAGCATTTT. This gives the protein CASSEADRDYQPQHF.

The chain links TRBV4-3 to TRBJ2-7; TRBD2 agrees at 7 bases. The CDR3 sequence is 16 residues long. The J segment lost 0 bases and the V segment lost 2 bases, leaving 7 bases of the junction unmatched. CDR1 and CDR2 from the germline V gene are LGHNA and YSLEER. The CDR3 loop reads CASSQYASGASYEQYF. The DNA of the CDR3 is TGCGCCAGCAGCCAATATGCCAGCGGGGCCTCCTACGAGCAGTACTTC.

The chain is built from TRBV6-6 and TRBJ2-3, with unresolved D. This CDR3 region has 15 residues. The V gene lost 2 bases and the J gene lost 0 bases, with 9 bases spanning the gap. Germline CDR1 and CDR2: MNHNY and SVGAGI (reference sequence). The CDR3 DNA follows: TGTGCCAGCAGTTACGAGACACGAAGCACAGATACGCAGTATTTT. Its translation: CASSYETRSTDTQYF.

To note about this clone: Additional DNA sequences in this sample encode the identical CDR3. The chain employs TRBV6-5 and TRBJ1-3; 7 positions match TRBD1. Germline V CDR1 and CDR2: MNHEY, SVGAGI. V lost 0 bases, J lost 4 bases, and 3 bases stayed unmatched. The CDR3 loop spans 15 amino acids. CDR3 sequence (DNA): TGTGCCAGCAGTTACTCAGGGGGCACAGGAAACACCATATATTTT. Protein: CASSYSGGTGNTIYF.

The chain carries TRBV7-9 and TRBJ2-5, with TRBD2 identical over 10 bases. In germline, CDR1 is SEHNR, CDR2 FQNEAQ (reference sequence). V lost 4 bases, J lost 2 bases, and 4 bases stayed unmatched. The CDR3 consists of 15 residues. DNA of the CDR3: TGTGCCAGCAGCTCTGGACTAGCGGATCAAGAGACCCAGTACTTC. Its protein product is CASSSGLADQETQYF.

This chain connects TRBV11-3 to TRBJ2-7; TRBD1 agrees at 7 bases. Germline CDR1 is SGHNT and CDR2 is YENEEA. The length of the CDR3 is 14 residues. With 6 bases clipped from V and 3 bases from J, the junction kept 8 bases outside the gene matches. For the CDR3, the DNA is TGTGCCAGCAGTCCAGACAGGGCTAGCTACGAGCAGTACTTC. Protein: CASSPDRASYEQYF.

This clone has a single count. The V call is TRBV13, the J call TRBJ2-2, with 12 nucleotides matching TRBD1. The CDR3 is made up of 16 amino acids. Per the germline V gene, CDR1 is PRHDT and CDR2 is FYEKMQ (reference sequence). V gave up 4 bases and J gave up 4 bases; unmatched junction bases: 4. For the CDR3, the DNA is TGTGCCAGCAGCTCTGGGACAGGGGGCTTCACCGGGGAGCTGTTTTTT. This codes for CASSSGTGGFTGELFF.

The rearrangement joins TRBV11-2 to TRBJ1-1; the match to TRBD1 covers 7 bases. CDR3 length: 15 residues. Germline lookup yields CDR1 SGHAT and CDR2 FQNNGV. V shed 5 bases and J 4 bases; nucleotides not matched to a gene: 10. The CDR3 DNA is TGTGCCAGCAGCGCCCAGACAGGGAGGATCACTGAAGCTTTCTTT. This codes for CASSAQTGRITEAFF.

The chain links TRBV7-9 to TRBJ2-1; D is ambiguous. V dropped 3 bases and J dropped 9 bases, with 12 bases sitting between them. Germline CDR1 SEHNR, CDR2 FQNEAQ (reference sequence). The CDR3 has 13 amino acids. As DNA, the CDR3 is TGTGCCAGCAGCTTTCCGCCCACACGTGAGCAGTTCTTC. It yields the protein CASSFPPTREQFF. The variable domain in full, completed from reference TRBV7-9 and TRBJ2-1, reads DTGVSQNPRHKITKRGQNVTFRCDPISEHNRLYWYRQTLGQGPEFLTYFQNEAQLEKSRLLSDRFSAERPKGSFSTLEIQRTEQGDSAMYLCASSFPPTREQFFGPGTRLTVL.

V and J are TRBV7-2 and TRBJ2-5, with 10 bases lining up with TRBD1. Germline CDR1 SGHTA, CDR2 FQGNSA. The V and J ends lost 2 bases and 2 bases, in that order; junction bases with no gene match: 5. The CDR3 runs 16 residues. The CDR3 sequence: CASSLFRDRGQETQYF. The CDR3 bases are TGTGCCAGCAGCTTATTCCGGGACAGGGGACAAGAGACCCAGTACTTC. The variable domain in full, completed from reference TRBV7-2 and TRBJ2-5, reads GAGVSQSPSNKVTEKGKDVELRCDPISGHTALYWYRQSLGQGLEFLIYFQGNSAPDKSGLPSDRFSAERTGGSVSTLTIQRTQQEDSAVYLCASSLFRDRGQETQYFGPGTRLLVL.

The chain employs TRBV2 and TRBJ2-4, with D hard to call. Trimming stripped 8 bases from V and 1 base from J, with 15 bases between. Germline loops: CDR1 SNHLY, CDR2 FYNNEI. The CDR3 runs to 15 residues. Here the CDR3 DNA reads TGTGCCAGCCGGGTAGAACGTTCCGCCAAAAACATTCAGTACTTC. Amino acid sequence: CASRVERSAKNIQYF.

This chain uses TRBV7-8 with TRBJ1-2; D is undetermined. The V end lost 2 bases, the J end lost 2 bases, and 9 bases lay between the germline ends. CDR1 and CDR2 (germline): SGHVS, FQNEAQ. CDR3 length equals 14 residues. CDR3 residues: CASSLSSENYGYTF. The CDR3 bases are TGTGCCAGCAGCTTATCCAGCGAAAACTATGGCTACACCTTC. Complete variable domain (other parts from reference TRBV7-8 and TRBJ1-2): GAGVSQSPRYKVAKRGQDVALRCDPISGHVSLFWYQQALGQGPEFLTYFQNEAQLDKSGLPSDRFFAERPEGSVSTLKIQRTQQEDSAVYLCASSLSSENYGYTFGSGTRLTVV.

This clone was recorded only once. The chain couples TRBV7-9 to TRBJ2-2; no reliable D call. The V end was cut by 9 bases, the J end by 5 bases, with 10 bases between. The CDR3 loop spans 12 amino acids. The V gene's germline CDR1 is SEHNR and CDR2 FQNEAQ (reference sequence). DNA of the CDR3: TGTGCCAGAGATAGTGAAACCGGGGAGCTGTTTTTT. This sequence encodes CARDSETGELFF.

The table lists this clone with a few counts. The CDR3 here is CASSAGGGSHTKQETQYF. The CDR3 bases are TGTGCCAGCAGTGCCGGGGGGGGCTCCCACACAAAGCAAGAGACCCAGTACTTC. This rearrangement joins TRBV25-1 to TRBJ2-5; 8 nucleotides match TRBD2. This CDR3 comprises 18 residues. The V and J ends lost 4 bases and 2 bases, in that order; junction bases with no gene match: 15. In germline, CDR1 is MGHDK, CDR2 SYGVNS.

The chain has TRBV5-1 and TRBJ2-1; D possibly corresponds to TRBD2 (5 bases). V gave up 4 bases and J gave up 4 bases, with 15 bases separating them. The CDR3 length is 15 residues. Germline V gene lookup returns CDR1 SGHRS and CDR2 YFSETQ. CDR3 bases: TGCGCCAGCAGCCCGGAGAGGGTTCGGTACAATGAGCAGTTCTTC. Protein: CASSPERVRYNEQFF.

J is TRBJ2-1 and V is TRBV27; 12 positions agree with TRBD1. The CDR3 totals 17 residues. The germline V gene has CDR1 MNHEY and CDR2 SMNVEV (reference sequence). Trimming at V came to 7 bases and at J to 3 bases, leaving 10 bases not matched to a gene. CDR3 sequence reads: CASTPKGQGALYNEQFF. CDR3 nucleotides: TGTGCCAGCACCCCAAAGGGACAGGGGGCTCTCTACAATGAGCAGTTCTTC.

The rearrangement links TRBV5-1 to TRBJ1-5, with D perhaps TRBD1 (6 bases). The CDR3 consists of 18 residues. CDR1 and CDR2 (germline): SGHRS, YFSETQ. The V and J ends lost 4 bases and 6 bases respectively, with 26 bases between them. The CDR3: CASSPGAPTGTRGQPQHF. Here the CDR3 DNA reads TGCGCCAGCAGCCCCGGGGCCCCAACAGGGACCAGGGGTCAGCCCCAGCATTTT.

The gene calls are TRBV27 and TRBJ2-7; 7 bases map to TRBD1. J gave up 2 bases and V 4 bases, and 14 bases lay outside the gene matches. Germline values: CDR1 MNHEY, CDR2 SMNVEV (reference sequence). The CDR3 runs to 17 residues. This CDR3 is CASSSLLGQTRPYEQYF. In DNA form, the CDR3 reads TGTGCCAGCAGTTCCCTACTGGGACAGACGAGGCCCTACGAGCAGTACTTC.

The chain joins TRBV20-1 to TRBJ2-1; D gene ambiguous. V was clipped by 3 bases and J by 5 bases, with 5 bases between them. The CDR3 is 11 residues long. The germline V gene has CDR1 DFQATT and CDR2 SNEGSKA (reference sequence). The CDR3 spells CSASRNNEQFF. The DNA for the CDR3 is TGCAGTGCTAGTCGTAACAATGAGCAGTTCTTC.

In this sample, this clone turned up once. The J gene is TRBJ2-7, the V gene TRBV15; possibly TRBD1 for D (6 bases). V shed 0 bases and J shed 3 bases, with 9 bases lying between them. Germline V gene sequence: CDR1 LNHNV, CDR2 YYDKDF (reference sequence). The CDR3 spans 14 residues. The CDR3 nucleotides are TGTGCCACCAGCAGAGACCTGGACAGCTACGAGCAGTACTTC. Translated, it gives CATSRDLDSYEQYF.

The chain combines TRBV10-1 with TRBJ2-7; no clear D gene. With 6 bases removed from V and 0 bases from J, the gap between germline ends came to 6 bases. The CDR3 length is 12 residues. Germline loops: CDR1 WNHNN, CDR2 SYGVQD (reference sequence). The CDR3 bases are TGCGCCAGCAGCCATAGCTCCTACGAGCAGTACTTC. Protein sequence: CASSHSSYEQYF.

J is TRBJ1-5 and V is TRBV6-1; the D gene is possibly TRBD1 (5 bases). The CDR3 contains 13 residues. CDR1 is MNHNS and CDR2 is SASEGT in the germline V gene. V was cut by 3 bases and J by 3 bases, with 6 bases left in between. For the CDR3, the DNA is TGTGCCAGCAGTGACAGGGACAATCAGCCCCAGCATTTT. It is translated as CASSDRDNQPQHF.

The chain joins TRBV27 to TRBJ2-5; 9 positions match TRBD1. With V trimmed by 2 bases and J by 1 base, 8 bases remained unmatched. In germline, CDR1 is MNHEY, CDR2 SMNVEV (reference sequence). There are 17 residues in the CDR3. The CDR3 sequence is CASSLETGGLGQETQYF. DNA for the CDR3: TGTGCCAGCAGTTTAGAAACAGGGGGCTTAGGCCAAGAGACCCAGTACTTC.

The V gene is TRBV7-9, the J gene TRBJ1-4, with D unresolved. V lost 4 bases and J 4 bases, leaving 10 bases between the germline ends. The CDR3 totals 14 residues. Germline V gene data show CDR1 as SEHNR and CDR2 as FQNEAQ (reference sequence). The CDR3 coding sequence is TGTGCCAGCAGCTCGAGGCAGCGTAATGAAAAACTGTTTTTT. This gives the protein CASSSRQRNEKLFF.